The clone carrying this T cell receptor beta chain has just one count. Its antigen is not identified. This sample was taken from a study of cytomegalovirus exposure and HLA in healthy donors. Study as a whole: In a later analysis, the roughly 120 validation repertoires were reported to have used the same platform as the roughly 610 first-cohort repertoires. Study-level points and caveats: The investigators catalogued 160 or so TCR beta chains as cytomegalovirus-associated.

TCRdb's copy holds only in-frame clones and misses some; the assay was immunoSEQ multiplex PCR. This table holds about 330,000 clones, around 90% found once. This CDR3 is built from 12 residues. Germline CDR1 and CDR2: SGDLS and YYNGEE. V trimming: 3 bases; J trimming: 8 bases; junction bases outside the gene matches: 2. Sequenced: PBMCs. The chain uses TRBV9 and TRBJ1-2, with TRBD1 matching 9 bases. This receptor was taken from a woman aged 25 to 45 in good health and CMV-seropositive. The CDR3 spells CASSGDREGYTF. In DNA form, the CDR3 reads TGTGCCAGCAGCGGGGACAGGGAAGGCTACACCTTC.